This T cell receptor beta chain was identified during a study of OX40 agonist ivuxolimab in advanced cancers. Study-wide points: By week 6 at 0.1 to 3.0 mg/kg, blood CD4+ and CD8+ T cells had expanded clonally.

On this clone itself: The antigen is unknown.

Using immunoSEQ multiplex PCR, the repertoire was profiled, and TCRdb retains in-frame clones only, with some absent. The data contain 87,000 or so clones, roughly 89% of them singletons. V lost 6 bases and J 3 bases, leaving 9 bases between the germline ends. Germline values: CDR1 DFQATT, CDR2 SNEGSKA (reference sequence). The length of the CDR3 is 11 residues. This clonotype originated in an adult with an advanced solid tumor such as melanoma, head and neck, liver or kidney cancer. The chain couples TRBV20-1 to TRBJ2-7, with TRBD2 as a possible D gene (5 bases). The sample consisted of CD4+ or CD8+ T cells sorted from blood, taken in a trial of the OX40 agonist ivuxolimab. The chain's CDR3 is CSARTSYEQYF. The CDR3 nucleotides read TGCAGTGCACGCACTAGCTACGAGCAGTACTTC.